A selection of T cell receptor beta chains follows, all from one sample in a study of blood T cell repertoires in COVID-19. Repertoires were generated with immunoSEQ multiplex PCR, while TCRdb's copy carries only in-frame clones and drops some. The sample includes more than 200,000 clones, 82% of them seen just once. Sequenced sample: peripheral blood. These TCRs come from an elderly woman with active or convalescent COVID-19. The CDR3 runs from the conserved cysteine through the conserved F or W. The D gene is left open where the match is weak. Clone size appears in some rows only: once, few, many, or a class for an expanded clone.

j_gene | v_gene | abundance | d_gene | CDR3nt | CDR3aa
TRBJ2-7 | TRBV28 | NA | TRBD1 | TGTGCCAGCATACCCGGGACAGGTCACTACGAGCAGTACTTC | CASIPGTGHYEQYF
TRBJ2-2 | TRBV19 | few | TRBD2 | TGTGCCAGTACGCGGACTAGCGGCACCGGGGAGCTGTTTTTT | CASTRTSGTGELFF
TRBJ2-1 | TRBV7-6 | once | TRBD2 | TGTGCCAGCAGCTTAACTAGCGGCCCGCCCCCCCCCTACAATGAGCAGTTCTTC | CASSLTSGPPPPYNEQFF
TRBJ1-2 | TRBV9 | once | NA | TGTGCCAGCAGCGCCCTGGGACTCTTTGGCTACACCTTC | CASSALGLFGYTF
TRBJ1-1 | TRBV3-1/TRBV3-2 | NA | TRBD1 | TGTGCCAGCAGCCAAGGAGGGGGCGGTGTTCTAGAAGCTTTCTTT | CASSQGGGGVLEAFF
TRBJ1-2 | TRBV28 | NA | NA | TGTGCCAGCAGTTGGAGTGACTATGGCTACACCTTC | CASSWSDYGYTF
TRBJ2-7 | TRBV6-5 | NA | TRBD1 | TGTGCCAGCACCGGCGGGACAGGGGCCTACGAGCAGTACTTC | CASTGGTGAYEQYF
TRBJ2-3 | TRBV5-6 | NA | NA | TGTGCCAGCAGGGCAGGGACTAGCACAGATACGCAGTATTTT | CASRAGTSTDTQYF
TRBJ2-1 | TRBV15 | NA | NA | TGTGCCACCAGCAGGCAGTCCAATGAGCAGTTCTTC | CATSRQSNEQFF
TRBJ2-1 | TRBV5-1 | NA | NA | TGCGCCAGCAGCATAACAGGACGTAACTCCTACAATGAGCAGTTCTTC | CASSITGRNSYNEQFF
TRBJ2-1 | TRBV3-1/TRBV3-2 | NA | NA | TGTGCCAGCAGCCAAGCGGGGACCTACAATGAGCAGTTCTTC | CASSQAGTYNEQFF
TRBJ1-3 | TRBV6-1 | NA | NA | TGTGCCAGCAGTGAGAGGCAGGGTAGGGACACCATATATTTT | CASSERQGRDTIYF
TRBJ1-5 | TRBV18 | NA | TRBD1 | TGTGCCAGCTCACCACGGAGACAGGGAGGCAATCAGCCCCAGCATTTT | CASSPRRQGGNQPQHF
TRBJ1-2 | TRBV4-2 | NA | TRBD1 | TGTGCCAGCAGCCGGACAGGAGGGGGCTACACCTTC | CASSRTGGGYTF
TRBJ2-3 | TRBV5-1 | NA | TRBD2 | TGCGCCAGCAGCTTGCTGGTAGCGGGGGGGACAGATACGCAGTATTTT | CASSLLVAGGTDTQYF
TRBJ2-7 | TRBV11-2 | NA | NA | TGTGCCAGCAGCCCTGGACTAACAAACGAGTGGGCCGAGCAGTACTTC | CASSPGLTNEWAEQYF
TRBJ1-5 | TRBV28 | NA | TRBD1 | TGTGCCAGCAGCCGCCCGGGACAGGGGTATCAGCCCCAGCATTTT | CASSRPGQGYQPQHF
TRBJ2-5 | TRBV5-1 | NA | TRBD1 | TGCGCCAGCAGCGGGACAGGGGAGGGGGGCGGGGAGACCCAGTACTTC | CASSGTGEGGGETQYF
TRBJ2-7 | TRBV19 | NA | NA | TGTGCCAGTAGTCCGAGACAGGCAGACGAGCAGTACTTC | CASSPRQADEQYF
TRBJ2-5 | TRBV15 | NA | NA | TGTGCCACCAGCAGACCCACCCAGGGACTTTGGACCCAGTACTTC | CATSRPTQGLWTQYF
TRBJ1-1 | TRBV5-1 | NA | TRBD1 | TGCGCCAGCAGCCCGGGGACAGTAGCCACTGAAGCTTTCTTT | CASSPGTVATEAFF